The clone carrying this TCR beta chain came up many times. What it binds is not known. TCRdb independently ran MiXCR on the 5' RACE reads; one entry per CDR3 protein. This sample has hundreds of thousands of distinct CDR3 sequences; approximately 5.2% occur once, and the top ten carry roughly 3.5%. These data belong to a study of T cells after yellow fever vaccination. Study outcomes and limitations: Researchers cautioned that FACS-sorted repertoires could harbor abundant clonotypes contaminating from the bulk population.

The specimen comprised CD4+ T cells sorted from PBMCs, sampled on the day of the yellow fever booster vaccination. This TCR was recovered from a man younger than 30 who received the YFV17D yellow fever vaccine.

The CDR3 loop is CASSRGGGRDEQYV. In nucleotides, the CDR3 is TGCGCCAGCAGCAGAGGCGGGGGAAGAGACGAGCAGTACGTC. This rearrangement joins TRBV5-1 to TRBJ2-7, with TRBD2 identical over 7 bases. Losses at the gene ends were 4 bases for V and 5 bases for J; bases not matched to a gene: 9. CDR3 length equals 14 residues. Germline CDR1 reads SGHRS; CDR2 reads YFSETQ.